This T cell receptor beta chain stems from a study of blood T cell repertoires in COVID-19. For the study at large: T cells, B-cell-depleted T cells, or PBMCs supplied cDNA or gDNA.

The CDR3 runs to 14 residues. Trimming took 3 bases from V and 7 from J; bases not matched to a gene: 0. Germline V gene data show CDR1 as SGHAT and CDR2 as FQNNGV. Per the original data handling: How many nucleated cells were present was estimated from reference gene primer amplification. Profiled with immunoSEQ multiplex PCR; TCRdb holds only in-frame clones, not every one. V, J and clone size reflect that table, while D and trimming were determined from the DNA. Of about 200,000 clones in the sample, 83% were seen once. The chain carries TRBV11-2 and TRBJ2-1, with TRBD2 matching 13 bases. The sequence derives from a woman aged 40-49 years with active or convalescent COVID-19. The source material was peripheral blood. The CDR3 here is CASSLTSGGNEQFF. The CDR3, as DNA: TGTGCCAGCAGCTTGACTAGCGGGGGGAATGAGCAGTTCTTC.